The 17 T cell receptor beta chains in this list originate from one sample, sequenced in a study of blood T cell repertoires in COVID-19. TCRdb keeps only in-frame clones here, not all; method: immunoSEQ multiplex PCR. The sample includes around 310,000 clones, roughly nine tenths of them seen just once. Material: PBMCs or T cells enriched from blood (not recorded which). The source of these receptors is a woman younger than 45 who had recovered from COVID-19.

V is TRBV28 and J is TRBJ1-5; D not certain. Germline CDR1 is MDHEN and CDR2 is SYDVKM. The CDR3 sequence is 12 residues long. Trimming took off 3 bases at V and 4 bases at J, with 4 bases between the two ends. CDR3 sequence reads: CASSLENQPQHF. The CDR3 coding sequence is TGTGCCAGCAGTTTGGAGAATCAGCCCCAGCATTTT.

The chain carries TRBV11-2 and TRBJ1-1; 9 nucleotides agree with TRBD1. Germline V gives CDR1 SGHAT, CDR2 FQNNGV. The CDR3 extends over 14 amino acids. V lost 5 bases, J lost 5 bases, and 6 bases stayed unmatched. This CDR3 is CASSVRQGGTEAFF. The CDR3 nucleotides read TGTGCCAGCAGCGTAAGACAGGGGGGGACTGAAGCTTTCTTT.

V is TRBV28 and J is TRBJ1-4; D ambiguous. Trimming left V 7 bases short and J 5 bases short, with 8 bases between. The CDR3 length is 12 residues. Germline CDR1 MDHEN, CDR2 SYDVKM. The CDR3 protein is CASTGRNEKLFF. The CDR3 DNA sequence: TGTGCCAGCACCGGGAGGAATGAAAAACTGTTTTTT.

This chain links TRBV10-3 with TRBJ2-2; TRBD2 aligns across 9 bases. Germline V gene data show CDR1 as ENHRY and CDR2 as SYGVKD. This CDR3 spans 14 amino acids. V lost 6 bases, J lost 7 bases, and 6 bases stayed unmatched. The CDR3, as DNA: TGTGCCATCAGGGAAACTAGCGGGTTCGGGGAGCTGTTTTTT. Residues: CAIRETSGFGELFF.

In its sample, this clone was seen once. This chain joins TRBV6-6 and TRBJ1-2; D gene uncertain. Germline lookup yields CDR1 MNHNY and CDR2 SVGAGI (reference sequence). V was trimmed by 2 bases and J by 2 bases, leaving 12 bases between them. The CDR3 runs to 15 residues. CDR3 bases: TGTGCCAGCAGTTACGAGGTCGGGTCAAACTATGGCTACACCTTC. Protein product: CASSYEVGSNYGYTF.

This clone has a single count. The chain uses TRBV5-1 and TRBJ1-3; maybe TRBD1 (5 bases). The CDR3 extends over 15 amino acids. The germline CDR1 and CDR2 sequences are SGHRS and YFSETQ. Trimming took off 5 bases at V and 4 bases at J, with 16 bases between the two ends. CDR3 nucleotide sequence: TGCGCCAGCAGATCTCAGCAGGGTCCGGGAAACACCATATATTTT. Its protein is CASRSQQGPGNTIYF.

The chain joins TRBV5-1 to TRBJ2-3; D remains ambiguous. CDR3 length equals 15 residues. V shed 0 bases and J shed 0 bases, with 8 bases lying between them. Looked up from germline, CDR1 is SGHRS and CDR2 is YFSETQ. CDR3 protein: CASSLDSSSTDTQYF. The DNA for the CDR3 is TGCGCCAGCAGCTTGGACTCCTCTAGCACAGATACGCAGTATTTT.

V and J are TRBV5-6 and TRBJ1-2; 7 bases agree with TRBD1. The CDR3 totals 14 residues. V lost 4 bases to trimming and J lost 4 bases; unmatched junction nucleotides: 7. Germline V CDR1 and CDR2: SGHDT, YYEEEE. CDR3 residues: CASSPWDRVYGYTF. CDR3 nucleotide sequence: TGTGCCAGCAGCCCATGGGACAGAGTCTATGGCTACACCTTC.

The CDR3 sequence: CASSLGIWTSGEDTDTQYF. CDR3 nucleotides: TGTGCCAGCAGTTTGGGGATATGGACTAGCGGGGAGGACACAGATACGCAGTATTTT. V usage is TRBV7-3 and J usage is TRBJ2-3; TRBD2 aligns across 12 bases. With V trimmed by 6 bases and J by 2 bases, 15 bases remained unmatched. The CDR3 runs to 19 residues. Germline CDR1 is SGHTA and CDR2 is FQGTGA.

This sequence joins TRBV3-1 (or the pseudogene TRBV3-2) and TRBJ1-2; TRBD1 might be the D (6 bases). Germline-derived CDR1 and CDR2 are LGHDT and YNNKEL (reference sequence). The CDR3 spans 15 residues. V was pared by 0 bases and J by 6 bases, with 14 bases between. CDR3 nucleotides: TGTGCCAGCAGCCAAGATTTGGACAGAAGGAATGGCTACACCTTC. Translating gives CASSQDLDRRNGYTF.

This clone was detected once. The chain has TRBV12-5 and TRBJ2-3, with TRBD2 matching over 7 bases. V was pared by 0 bases and J by 2 bases, with 14 bases of the junction left unmatched. Per germline, CDR1 LGHNT and CDR2 FRNRAP. CDR3 length: 19 residues. The chain's CDR3 is CASGLVAHLAGVTTDTQYF. In DNA, the CDR3 is TGTGCTAGTGGTTTGGTAGCCCATCTGGCGGGAGTTACCACAGATACGCAGTATTTT.

The V call is TRBV27, the J call TRBJ2-7; 7 bases fit TRBD1. The CDR3 is 16 amino acids. CDR1 and CDR2 from the germline V gene are MNHEY and SMNVEV (reference sequence). Trimming cost V 5 bases and J 4 bases; bases outside gene matches: 14. The DNA of the CDR3 is TGTGCCAGCAGTGCCGGGGACAGAGCAGCCGGGTACGAGCAGTACTTC. Its protein product is CASSAGDRAAGYEQYF.

The rearrangement links TRBV5-6 to TRBJ2-3; possibly TRBD2 for D (5 bases). Germline CDR1 and CDR2: SGHDT and YYEEEE. This CDR3 spans 14 amino acids. The V end lost 4 bases, the J end lost 4 bases, and 13 bases lay between the germline ends. This CDR3 is CASSRVLAPDTQYF. The CDR3 region has the DNA TGTGCCAGCAGCCGCGTCCTAGCCCCAGATACGCAGTATTTT.

V and J are TRBV5-1 and TRBJ1-1; D gene ambiguous. This CDR3 is built from 12 residues. V shed 4 bases and J shed 3 bases, with 7 bases lying between them. Per germline, CDR1 SGHRS and CDR2 YFSETQ. The CDR3 region has the DNA TGCGCCAGCAGCCCCGGTTACACTGAAGCTTTCTTT. It encodes CASSPGYTEAFF.

This rearrangement joins TRBV5-1 to TRBJ2-1; perhaps TRBD2 as D (5 bases). There are 13 residues in the CDR3. Germline lookup yields CDR1 SGHRS and CDR2 YFSETQ. V was clipped by 4 bases and J by 10 bases, with 15 bases between them. The CDR3, as DNA: TGCGCCAGCAGCCCCGGGATGGAGTTGGAGCAGTTCTTC. Translation gives CASSPGMELEQFF.

V gene TRBV18 combines with J gene TRBJ1-4; D unresolved. V shed 6 bases and J shed 0 bases, with 5 bases lying between them. This CDR3 is 13 amino acids long. The germline gives CDR1 KGHSH, CDR2 LQKENI. CDR3 sequence (DNA): TGTGCCAGCTCCATAGCAACTAATGAAAAACTGTTTTTT. It encodes CASSIATNEKLFF.

The chain uses TRBV7-9 and TRBJ2-4, with 9 positions matching TRBD1. CDR1 SEHNR and CDR2 FQNEAQ come from the germline V gene (reference sequence). The CDR3 loop spans 18 amino acids. V lost 5 bases, J lost 0 bases, and 11 bases stayed unmatched. CDR3 in DNA: TGTGCCAGCAGCCCGTCGGACAGGGGAGATATAGCCAAAAACATTCAGTACTTC. Encoded protein: CASSPSDRGDIAKNIQYF.